This entry lists 3 T cell receptor beta chains sequenced from one sample in a study of control samples from healthy donors and cancer patients. Repertoires were generated with immunoSEQ multiplex PCR, while TCRdb's copy carries only in-frame clones and drops some. The sample lists 60,000 to 85,000 clones, 85% to 95% occurring once. The sample comprised blood. The receptors were sampled from an older woman in good health.

The gene calls are TRBV29-1 and TRBJ2-2; TRBD1 matches 9 bases. The CDR3 spans 13 residues. In germline, CDR1 is SQVTM, CDR2 ANQGSEA. After removal of 6 bases from V and 5 bases from J, the junction contained 4 bases not matched to a gene. As DNA, the CDR3 is TGCAGCGTGGGACAGGGATGGACCGGGGAGCTGTTTTTT. Its protein product is CSVGQGWTGELFF.

The chain uses TRBV18 and TRBJ2-2, with TRBD1 matching 9 bases. The CDR3 has 16 amino acids. Germline V gives CDR1 KGHSH, CDR2 LQKENI. V lost 5 bases, J lost 6 bases, and 10 bases stayed unmatched. The CDR3 nucleotides read TGTGCCAGCTCATACGGGACAGGGAGTTCGTCCGGGGAGCTGTTTTTT. It yields the protein CASSYGTGSSSGELFF.

In its sample, this clone was seen once. The V gene is TRBV28, the J gene TRBJ2-3; D uncertain. Trimming removed 7 bases at V and 3 bases at J, with 11 bases between. Germline loops: CDR1 MDHEN, CDR2 SYDVKM. The CDR3 is made up of 13 amino acids. Here the CDR3 reads CASTLTRTDTQYF. The CDR3 DNA sequence: TGTGCCAGCACCCTGACCAGAACAGATACGCAGTATTTT.